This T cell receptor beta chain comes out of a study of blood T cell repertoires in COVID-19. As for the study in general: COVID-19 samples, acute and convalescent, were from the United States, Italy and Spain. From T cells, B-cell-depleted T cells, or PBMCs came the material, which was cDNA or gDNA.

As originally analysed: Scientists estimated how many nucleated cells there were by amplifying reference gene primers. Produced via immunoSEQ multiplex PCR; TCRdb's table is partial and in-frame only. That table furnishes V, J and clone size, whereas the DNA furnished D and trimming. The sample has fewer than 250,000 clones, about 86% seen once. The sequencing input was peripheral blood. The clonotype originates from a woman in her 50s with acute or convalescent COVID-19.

The CDR3 loop is CASSPFATGITTGELFF. The DNA of the CDR3 is TGTGCCAGCAGCCCTTTTGCGACAGGGATTACCACCGGGGAGCTGTTTTTT. The J gene is TRBJ2-2, the V gene TRBV7-9; 7 bases are a match to TRBD1. CDR1 and CDR2 from the germline V gene are SEHNR and FQNEAQ (reference sequence). Germline trimming cut 5 bases from V and 4 bases from J; bases unmatched to any gene: 13. The CDR3 length is 17 residues.